The rows below give T cell receptor beta chains drawn from one sample of a study of OX40 agonist ivuxolimab in advanced cancers. Measured with immunoSEQ multiplex PCR; TCRdb has only the in-frame clones, and not every one. The profile shows under 40,000 clones, around 83% of them singletons. The starting material was CD4+ or CD8+ T cells sorted from blood, obtained in a trial of the OX40 agonist ivuxolimab. These receptors originate from an adult with an advanced solid tumor such as melanoma, head and neck, liver or kidney cancer. The CDR3 runs from the conserved cysteine through the conserved F or W. The order of the fields is CDR3 DNA, CDR3 protein, D gene, V gene, clone size, J gene. A D gene is named only where the DNA matches it firmly. Size is omitted from some rows. Given values are once, few, many or a class for expanded clones.

TGTGCCAGCCAACGTGGGAGGGCCGACGAGCAGTACTTC | CASQRGRADEQYF | TRBD2 | TRBV5-4 | . | TRBJ2-7
TGTGCCAGCAGCCAAGAGTTTCAGGGGAATTCACCCCTCCACTTT | CASSQEFQGNSPLHF | . | TRBV16 | . | TRBJ1-6
TGTGCCAGCAGTTACGCTAGGGCTAGGACGAGTGAGCAGTACTTC | CASSYARARTSEQYF | . | TRBV6-6 | . | TRBJ2-7
TGTGCCAGCAGTTTTTTGCAGGGGCGTGGCGAGCAGTACTTC | CASSFLQGRGEQYF | . | TRBV28 | . | TRBJ2-7
TGTGCCAGCTCACCTAGGGACAGCTTGGCGAACGGTCAGCCCCAGCATTTT | CASSPRDSLANGQPQHF | TRBD1 | TRBV18 | . | TRBJ1-5
TGTGCCAGCTCACCACCGGGACCTTTAGTGGACACCATATATTTT | CASSPPGPLVDTIYF | . | TRBV18 | . | TRBJ1-3
TGTGCCATCAGTTCGGGACTAGGGAGCACAGATACGCAGTATTTT | CAISSGLGSTDTQYF | TRBD2 | TRBV10-3 | few | TRBJ2-3
TGTGCCAGCAGCCGACAGGGCGGCTACACCTTC | CASSRQGGYTF | TRBD1 | TRBV7-9 | . | TRBJ1-2
TGCGCCAGCAGCTCGGAGGGAGCCGTTGGTCCCTACGAGCAGTACTTC | CASSSEGAVGPYEQYF | . | TRBV5-1 | . | TRBJ2-7
TGTGCTGTCCGGACCGCCGGGGAGCTGTTTTTT | CAVRTAGELFF | . | TRBV19 | once | TRBJ2-2
TGTGCTAGTGGTTTGCCCGAGACAGGGGATACGCAGTATTTT | CASGLPETGDTQYF | TRBD1 | TRBV12-5 | . | TRBJ2-3
TGTGCCAGCAGCCCCACCGCGGGCAGGATCACCGGGGAGCTGTTTTTT | CASSPTAGRITGELFF | . | TRBV7-8 | . | TRBJ2-2
TGTGCCAGCAGCTTTTCCGGGACCAATCAGCCCCAGCATTTT | CASSFSGTNQPQHF | . | TRBV7-9 | . | TRBJ1-5
TGTGCCAGCAGCTTCGGTGGGGGGAACACTGAAGCTTTCTTT | CASSFGGGNTEAFF | . | TRBV11-1 | medium-sized | TRBJ1-1
TGTGCCAGCAGTTACAATAGTCGCGTAGGGACGGAAGCTTTCTTT | CASSYNSRVGTEAFF | . | TRBV6-5 | . | TRBJ1-1
TGTGCCAGTAGTATCTCCTACAATGAGCAGTTCTTC | CASSISYNEQFF | . | TRBV19 | . | TRBJ2-1
TGTGCCAGCAGCCTCACTAGCGGGGGAGCCAAAAACATTCAGTACTTC | CASSLTSGGAKNIQYF | TRBD2 | TRBV28 | . | TRBJ2-4
TGTGCCAGCACTTTACAGAGGACAGGTGGGGAAAAACTGTTTTTT | CASTLQRTGGEKLFF | TRBD1 | TRBV2 | . | TRBJ1-4
TGTGCCACCAGCAGAGAAACGGGGCAGGGATCACCCCTCCACTTT | CATSRETGQGSPLHF | . | TRBV15 | . | TRBJ1-6
TGTGCCAGCTCACCACGTGATAAAACAGGGATCTCTGGAAACACCATATATTTT | CASSPRDKTGISGNTIYF | . | TRBV18 | . | TRBJ1-3
TGTGCCAGCAGTGTAAACCTAGGGACTATAAAGGACAATGAGCAGTTCTTC | CASSVNLGTIKDNEQFF | TRBD2 | TRBV6-1 | . | TRBJ2-1
TGTGCCAGCAGCTTAGAGGCCCTATTCTCTGGAAACACCATATATTTT | CASSLEALFSGNTIYF | . | TRBV7-8 | . | TRBJ1-3
TGTGCCAGCAGCTTGCTGACTTCTACCTACGAGCAGTACTTC | CASSLLTSTYEQYF | . | TRBV5-6 | once | TRBJ2-7
TGTGCCAGCAGCCCGTCGGGGCGAGTCCTGACTTTC | CASSPSGRVLTF | . | TRBV9 | . | TRBJ2-6
TGTGCCAGCAGTCTGCAGGGGTCCTATAATTCACCCCTCCACTTT | CASSLQGSYNSPLHF | . | TRBV2 | few | TRBJ1-6
TGTGCCAGCAGCACTTACGAGCAGTACTTC | CASSTYEQYF | . | TRBV11-2 | . | TRBJ2-7
TGTGCCAGCAGCTTGCTGCGACCGGCAGGAGATACGCAGTATTTT | CASSLLRPAGDTQYF | . | TRBV7-9 | . | TRBJ2-3
TGTGCCAGCAGCCGCAGCGGAAGCTCCTACAATGAGCAGTTCTTC | CASSRSGSSYNEQFF | . | TRBV6-5 | . | TRBJ2-1
TGTGCCAGCAATAGCAGGGGGCTAGGAGGGACTGAAGCTTTCTTT | CASNSRGLGGTEAFF | TRBD1 | TRBV5-4 | once | TRBJ1-1
TGTGCCAGCAGCCAGGGTTCGCAGTCCTTGGCCCAGCATTTT | CASSQGSQSLAQHF | . | TRBV7-2 | . | TRBJ1-5
TGCGCCAGCAGCCAAGATTTGCAGAACCGTGACAGGGGTTTCGGCTACACCTTC | CASSQDLQNRDRGFGYTF | TRBD1 | TRBV4-1 | . | TRBJ1-2
TGTGCCACCAGCAGAAGGGACAAAAACATTCAGTACTTC | CATSRRDKNIQYF | . | TRBV15 | . | TRBJ2-4
TGTGCCAGCAGTCAATGGGAGAACACCATATATTTT | CASSQWENTIYF | . | TRBV6-5 | few | TRBJ1-3
TGCGCCAGCAGCCTGGGGGCCGGCACTGAAGCTTTCTTT | CASSLGAGTEAFF | . | TRBV5-1 | . | TRBJ1-1
TGTGCCAGCAGTTACTCAGGGGGTAGAAACACCATATATTTT | CASSYSGGRNTIYF | . | TRBV6-5 | few | TRBJ1-3